This record looks at one T cell receptor (beta chain) sequence and its context. The antigen remains undetermined. PCR employed 60 Vbeta and 13 Jbeta primers. Using immunoSEQ multiplex PCR, the repertoire was profiled, and TCRdb retains in-frame clones only, with some absent. Here the sample spans some 71,000 clones, roughly 74% being singletons. The CDR3 totals 16 residues. The V end lost 3 bases, the J end lost 0 bases, and 10 bases lay between the germline ends. Germline V gene lookup returns CDR1 SGDLS and CDR2 YYNGEE. The data were taken from a study of cytomegalovirus exposure and HLA in healthy donors. Findings and caveats of the study: Later work found most CMV-associated TCR beta chains apparently HLA-restricted.

The TCR comes from a woman aged 25-40 years in good health and CMV-seropositive. The V call is TRBV9, the J call TRBJ2-6; D is possibly TRBD1 (6 bases). Sample: PBMCs. This CDR3 is CASSATTGSGANVLTF. The CDR3 coding sequence is TGTGCCAGCAGCGCCACGACAGGCTCTGGGGCCAACGTCCTGACTTTC.